Listed below are T cell receptor beta chains from one sample, sequenced in a study of T cell repertoires in cytomegalovirus infection. TCRdb re-called the reads with MiXCR, one entry per CDR3 protein. Here the sample spans about 830,000 distinct CDR3 sequences, around a third being singletons. Their recognized antigens are unknown. The sequencing used cultured CD8+ T cells from PBMCs, collected from culture after CMV antigen stimulation. These receptors were taken from a human donor in good health (CMV status not recorded). Some clones in this sample may be carry-over from other donors' samples. Each CDR3 is given with its conserved first and last residue. D genes are given only for firm matches. Part of the rows lack a size; the others show once, few, many or a class for expanded clones.

V	size	D	J	CDR3	DNA
TRBV7-8	many	TRBD1	TRBJ2-5	CASSYPGQGERETQYF	TGTGCCAGCAGCTACCCCGGACAGGGTGAAAGGGAGACCCAGTACTTC
TRBV24-1	NA	TRBD1	TRBJ1-3	CATSDLLPTGSSGNTIYF	TGTGCCACCAGTGACCTCTTACCGACAGGGAGCTCTGGAAACACCATATATTTT
TRBV7-9	NA	NA	TRBJ1-4	CASSALQGTFNEKLFF	TGTGCCAGCAGCGCTTTACAGGGAACCTTTAATGAAAAACTGTTTTTT
TRBV29-1	NA	NA	TRBJ2-1	CSVEGQGNIYEQFF	TGCAGCGTTGAAGGTCAGGGGAACATCTATGAGCAGTTCTTC
TRBV20-1	NA	TRBD2	TRBJ2-7	CSASNLAGKNYEQYF	TGCAGTGCTAGTAACCTAGCGGGGAAGAACTACGAGCAGTACTTC
TRBV29-1	NA	NA	TRBJ2-3	CSVGKILLKDTQYF	TGCAGCGTAGGGAAGATACTCTTAAAAGATACGCAGTATTTT
TRBV29-1	NA	NA	TRBJ2-6	CSVLLDIGSGANVLTF	TGCAGCGTCCTCCTGGACATAGGCTCTGGGGCCAACGTCCTGACTTTC
TRBV4-1	NA	NA	TRBJ2-7	CASSQDPSVSDKGYF	TGCGCCAGCAGCCAAGATCCTAGTGTTAGCGACAAGGGGTACTTC
TRBV7-9	NA	NA	TRBJ2-1	CASSSAAGAYNEQFF	TGTGCCAGCAGCTCCGCTGCAGGGGCCTACAATGAGCAGTTCTTC
TRBV3-1	few	NA	TRBJ2-3	CASSGEEGVRTDTQYF	TGTGCCAGCAGCGGAGAGGAGGGCGTAAGGACAGATACGCAGTATTTT
TRBV14	NA	NA	TRBJ2-1	CASSPFRGGDEQFF	TGTGCCAGCAGCCCCTTCAGGGGGGGCGATGAGCAGTTCTTC
TRBV20-1	NA	NA	TRBJ2-7	CSASKTQLTGEQYF	TGCAGTGCTAGCAAGACTCAACTCACGGGAGAGCAGTACTTC
TRBV14	NA	NA	TRBJ2-2	CASSQLPGELFF	TGTGCCAGCAGCCAACTACCCGGGGAGCTGTTTTTT